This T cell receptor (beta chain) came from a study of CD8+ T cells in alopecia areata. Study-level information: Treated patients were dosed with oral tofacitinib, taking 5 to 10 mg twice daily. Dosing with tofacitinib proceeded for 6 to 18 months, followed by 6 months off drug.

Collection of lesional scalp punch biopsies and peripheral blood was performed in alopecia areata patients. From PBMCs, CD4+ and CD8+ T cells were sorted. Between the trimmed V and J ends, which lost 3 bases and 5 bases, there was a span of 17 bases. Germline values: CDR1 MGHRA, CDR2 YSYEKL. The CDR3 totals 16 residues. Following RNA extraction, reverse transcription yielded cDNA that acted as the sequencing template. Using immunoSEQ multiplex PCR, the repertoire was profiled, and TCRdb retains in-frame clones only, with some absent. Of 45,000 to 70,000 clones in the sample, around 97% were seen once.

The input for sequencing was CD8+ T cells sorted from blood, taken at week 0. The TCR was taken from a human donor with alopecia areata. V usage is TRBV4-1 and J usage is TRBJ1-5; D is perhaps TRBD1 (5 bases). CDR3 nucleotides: TGCGCCAGCAGCCAGAACCAGGGACGGTTGGATCAGCCCCAGCATTTT. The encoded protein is CASSQNQGRLDQPQHF.